Given below is one T cell receptor beta chain in context. Its antigen is still unknown. Only in-frame clones appear in the TCRdb table, and some are missing; sequencing was by immunoSEQ multiplex PCR. The sample has 70,000 to 95,000 clones, around nine tenths seen once. The source of the sample is a study of T cell responses to AZD1222 COVID-19 vaccine. V dropped 4 bases and J dropped 0; count of bases not matched to a gene: 3. Germline V CDR1 and CDR2: LNHDA, SQIVND (reference sequence). There are 15 residues in the CDR3. Study-level points and caveats: The study reported that nearly half of spike-specific TCRs target unmutated variant regions. Once two AZD1222 doses were given, Spike-specific TCR breadth and depth went up.

The sample consisted of peripheral blood, taken 28 days after the second AZD1222 dose. The source is an adult who received the AZD1222 COVID-19 vaccine. The chain links TRBV19 to TRBJ2-1, with TRBD2 identical over 7 bases. The CDR3, as DNA: TGTGCCAGTAGTAAGCTAGCGGTCTCCTACAATGAGCAGTTCTTC. Translation: CASSKLAVSYNEQFF.